The 6 T cell receptor beta chains below come from one sample, sequenced in a study of cytomegalovirus exposure and HLA in healthy donors. Profiling relied on immunoSEQ multiplex PCR, and the TCRdb table lists in-frame clones only, not all of them. The top ten clones hold around 12% of a sample with some 260,000 clones, roughly nine tenths of them seen once. Sequencing was carried out using PBMCs. The receptors stem from a man younger than 30 in good health and CMV-seropositive.

The gene calls are TRBV28 and TRBJ1-2; D may be TRBD1 (6 bases). V was cut by 6 bases and J by 6 bases, with 11 bases left in between. Germline CDR1 reads MDHEN; CDR2 reads SYDVKM. CDR3 size: 12 residues. The CDR3 coding sequence is TGTGCCAGCAGAAACAAGGGGGATGGCTACACCTTC. It encodes CASRNKGDGYTF.

The V call is TRBV7-8, the J call TRBJ1-3; possible D gene TRBD1, 5 bases. Deletions cut 6 bases from V and 2 bases from J, with 14 bases between. The CDR3 runs to 15 residues. CDR1 is SGHVS and CDR2 is FQNEAQ in the germline V gene. The DNA of the CDR3 is TGTGCCAGCAGTTCCCCCCCGGGGCCTGGAAACACCATATATTTT. Translated, it gives CASSSPPGPGNTIYF.

V is TRBV6-7 and J is TRBJ1-4; TRBD1 matches at 7 bases. TRBV6-7 is an ORF, and what it does is uncertain. The CDR3 consists of 14 residues. The trim removed 8 bases at V and 7 bases at J, leaving 10 bases unmatched. The CDR3 protein is CASPPRGLGEKLFF. In nucleotides, the CDR3 is TGTGCCAGCCCGCCAAGGGGGCTCGGTGAAAAACTGTTTTTT.

This chain links TRBV7-6 with TRBJ2-1, with D maybe TRBD1 (5 bases). This CDR3 has 15 residues. From germline, CDR1 is SGHVS and CDR2 FNYEAQ. Trimming removed 5 bases from V and 1 base from J, with 12 bases in between. In nucleotides, the CDR3 is TGTGCCAGCAGCCCGAGGAAGGGGTCCTACAATGAGCAGTTCTTC. Amino acids: CASSPRKGSYNEQFF.

V is TRBV6-5 and J is TRBJ2-7; 12 bases align to TRBD2. Germline CDR1 is MNHEY and CDR2 is SVGAGI. There are 16 residues in the CDR3. With 0 bases clipped from V and 2 bases from J, the junction kept 2 bases outside the gene matches. CDR3: CASSYSTSGSTYEQYF. CDR3 in DNA: TGTGCCAGCAGTTACTCGACTAGCGGGAGCACCTACGAGCAGTACTTC.

Only a few counts were recorded for this clone. This chain's CDR3 is CASIRLAGEGGELFF. In DNA, the CDR3 is TGTGCCAGCATTCGACTAGCGGGAGAGGGGGGGGAGCTGTTTTTT. This chain connects TRBV6-1 to TRBJ2-2, with 12 bases matching TRBD2. This CDR3 contains 15 residues. V shed 7 bases and J 8 bases; nucleotides not matched to a gene: 8. Germline values: CDR1 MNHNS, CDR2 SASEGT.